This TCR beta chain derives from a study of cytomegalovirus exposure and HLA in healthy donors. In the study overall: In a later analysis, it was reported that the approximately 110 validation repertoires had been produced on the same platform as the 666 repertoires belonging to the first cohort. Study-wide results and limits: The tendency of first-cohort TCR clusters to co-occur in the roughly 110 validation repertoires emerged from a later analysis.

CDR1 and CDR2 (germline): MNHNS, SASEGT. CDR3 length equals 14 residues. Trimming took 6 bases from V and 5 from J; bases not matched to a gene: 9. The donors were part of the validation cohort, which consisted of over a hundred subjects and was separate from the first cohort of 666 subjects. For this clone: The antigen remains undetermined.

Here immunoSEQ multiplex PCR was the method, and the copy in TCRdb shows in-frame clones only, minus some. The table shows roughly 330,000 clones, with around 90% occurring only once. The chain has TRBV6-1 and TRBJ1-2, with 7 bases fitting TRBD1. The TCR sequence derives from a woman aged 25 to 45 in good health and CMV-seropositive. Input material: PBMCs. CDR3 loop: CASRSQGQTYGYTF. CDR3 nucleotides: TGTGCCAGCAGATCGCAGGGACAGACTTATGGCTACACCTTC.